One and the same sample provided the 14 T cell receptor beta chains below, sequenced in a study of T cell repertoires in ileal Crohn's disease. Method: immunoSEQ multiplex PCR; TCRdb's copy keeps in-frame clones and lacks some. The sample lists a few thousand clones, just under 85% occurring once. The sequenced sample consisted of ileal tissue. These receptor sequences come from an adult with Crohn's disease.

This chain connects TRBV6-1 to TRBJ1-5; weak D call: TRBD1 (5 bases). V was clipped by 3 bases and J by 4 bases, with 7 bases between them. Germline CDR1 and CDR2: MNHNS and SASEGT. The CDR3 contains 13 residues. The CDR3 reads CASSEGLNQPQHF. The CDR3 DNA reads as TGTGCCAGCAGTGAGGGGCTTAATCAGCCCCAGCATTTT.

V usage is TRBV2 and J usage is TRBJ2-2; D gene uncertain. CDR3 length: 15 amino acids. Germline V gene lookup returns CDR1 SNHLY and CDR2 FYNNEI. V gave up 4 bases and J gave up 0 bases, with 9 bases separating them. CDR3 loop: CASSVVRSNTGELFF. The CDR3 DNA follows: TGTGCCAGCAGTGTGGTCAGATCGAACACCGGGGAGCTGTTTTTT.

The chain is built from TRBV7-3 and TRBJ2-3; possibly TRBD2 for D (5 bases). Per germline, CDR1 SGHTA and CDR2 FQGTGA. Trimming left V 0 bases short and J 0 bases short, with 13 bases between. This CDR3 spans 17 amino acids. CDR3 bases: TGTGCCAGCAGCTTAACGCACCTACAGCGGAGCACAGATACGCAGTATTTT. Its translation: CASSLTHLQRSTDTQYF.

The V call is TRBV28, the J call TRBJ1-5; D is unclear. The ends were cut back, 7 bases at V and 6 bases at J, with 10 bases in the middle. CDR1 MDHEN and CDR2 SYDVKM come from the germline V gene. The CDR3 is 12 amino acids. In DNA, the CDR3 is TGTGCCAGCACCCGGTCGGGTCAGCCCCAGCATTTT. It specifies CASTRSGQPQHF.

The chain links TRBV5-6 to TRBJ1-5, with TRBD1 identical over 7 bases. V trimming: 4 bases; J trimming: 2 bases; junction bases outside the gene matches: 3. Germline V gene sequence: CDR1 SGHDT, CDR2 YYEEEE. The CDR3 contains 14 residues. In DNA, the CDR3 is TGTGCCAGCAGCCTAACAGGGGGCAATCAGCCCCAGCATTTT. This encodes CASSLTGGNQPQHF.

The V gene is TRBV6-4, the J gene TRBJ2-1; 15 bases fit TRBD2. V shed 0 bases, J shed 8 bases, and the junction held 2 bases outside the gene matches. Germline V gives CDR1 MRHNA, CDR2 SNTAGT. The CDR3 extends over 16 amino acids. The CDR3 DNA follows: TGTGCCAGCAGTGACTCGGGACTAGCGGGGGGTCATGAGCAGTTCTTC. Its protein product is CASSDSGLAGGHEQFF.

A few counts support this clone. The chain joins TRBV28 to TRBJ1-6; 8 positions match TRBD1. V lost 4 bases to trimming and J lost 0 bases; unmatched junction nucleotides: 8. The germline V gene has CDR1 MDHEN and CDR2 SYDVKM. The CDR3 is 18 residues long. The CDR3 DNA is TGTGCCAGCAGTTCGGTCCGGGACAGGAGCTCCTATAATTCACCCCTCCACTTT. It yields the protein CASSSVRDRSSYNSPLHF.

This clone was seen more than once but under ten times. The V gene is TRBV27, the J gene TRBJ1-1; 10 bases agree with TRBD1. CDR1 MNHEY and CDR2 SMNVEV come from the germline V gene (reference sequence). V lost 7 bases, J lost 6 bases, and 11 bases stayed unmatched. This CDR3 region has 15 residues. The CDR3 DNA reads as TGTGCCAGCAACCGCCGGGACAGGGGAGTCGCTGAAGCTTTCTTT. This translates into CASNRRDRGVAEAFF.

This clone has a single count. The genes are TRBV11-3 and TRBJ2-7; TRBD2 matches at 10 bases. V lost 5 bases, J lost 2 bases, and 9 bases stayed unmatched. Per germline, CDR1 SGHNT and CDR2 YENEEA. The CDR3 runs to 16 residues. The CDR3 loop reads CASSPRGSGRTYEQYF. CDR3 sequence (DNA): TGTGCCAGCAGCCCGCGGGGTAGCGGGAGGACCTACGAGCAGTACTTC.

The chain combines TRBV5-5 with TRBJ1-1; a weak D match, TRBD1 (6 bases). Germline V gene lookup returns CDR1 SGHKS and CDR2 YYEKEE (reference sequence). V was cut by 0 bases and J by 0 bases, with 9 bases left in between. The CDR3 extends over 15 amino acids. The CDR3 is CASSLGTDMNTEAFF. The CDR3 coding sequence is TGTGCCAGCAGCTTGGGGACAGACATGAACACTGAAGCTTTCTTT.

Here the CDR3 DNA reads TGTGCCAGCAGCGCGGGTGGTGCAGATACGCAGTATTTT. Protein product: CASSAGGADTQYF. The gene calls are TRBV9 and TRBJ2-3; the D is unclear. V lost 3 bases and J lost 4, with 9 bases in between. The CDR3 is 13 residues long. Per germline, CDR1 SGDLS and CDR2 YYNGEE.

The chain couples TRBV29-1 to TRBJ2-3; tentative D call: TRBD1 (6 bases). The CDR3 length is 13 residues. Trimming removed 7 bases at V and 0 bases at J, with 11 bases between. Looked up from germline, CDR1 is SQVTM and CDR2 is ANQGSEA. The chain's CDR3 is CSGRQVSTDTQYF. The CDR3 DNA reads as TGCAGCGGAAGACAGGTTAGCACAGATACGCAGTATTTT.

The chain has TRBV28 and TRBJ1-5; 7 bases map to TRBD1. CDR3 length: 13 residues. After removal of 8 bases from V and 3 bases from J, the junction contained 4 bases not matched to a gene. The V gene's germline CDR1 is MDHEN and CDR2 SYDVKM. In nucleotides, the CDR3 is TGTGCCAGCTTGGACAGGACCAATCAGCCCCAGCATTTT. Its translation is CASLDRTNQPQHF.

The rearrangement links TRBV25-1 to TRBJ1-6, with D uncertain. Looked up from germline, CDR1 is MGHDK and CDR2 is SYGVNS. The length of the CDR3 is 16 residues. V was cut by 1 base and J by 6 bases, with 13 bases left in between. This chain's CDR3 is CASSEWAGQTNSPLHF. The CDR3 region has the DNA TGTGCCAGCAGTGAATGGGCAGGCCAAACTAATTCACCCCTCCACTTT.